These T cell receptor beta chains were read from a single sample in a study of shared clonotypes between healthy human individuals. Sequencing used immunoSEQ multiplex PCR; TCRdb keeps in-frame clones, though not all of them. The data contain 550,000 to 800,000 clones, under 80% of them singletons. The sequencing sample was made of memory CD4+ T cells sorted from blood. The receptors stem from a woman in her 30s in good health. Each CDR3 is given with its conserved first and last residue.

CDR3aa: CASSPTGPSGNTIYF
j_gene: TRBJ1-3
v_gene: TRBV5-1

CDR3aa: CASSIDGAWRKDTQYF
j_gene: TRBJ2-3
v_gene: TRBV19

CDR3aa: CASSQGRDSHTDTQYF
j_gene: TRBJ2-3
v_gene: TRBV4-2

CDR3aa: CAISERGRQGATYEQYF
j_gene: TRBJ2-7
v_gene: TRBV10-3

CDR3aa: CASSEQAVNYEQYF
j_gene: TRBJ2-7
v_gene: TRBV2

CDR3aa: CASSPRGPAKNIQYF
j_gene: TRBJ2-4
v_gene: TRBV11-2

CDR3aa: CASSPRTGPNTEAFF
j_gene: TRBJ1-1
v_gene: TRBV19

CDR3aa: CASSPLRDTGELFF
j_gene: TRBJ2-2
v_gene: TRBV18

CDR3aa: CALSGSGYEQYF
j_gene: TRBJ2-7
v_gene: TRBV30

CDR3aa: CASSLSGTGFHEQFF
j_gene: TRBJ2-1
v_gene: TRBV6-6

CDR3aa: CASSLGAGTSYEQYF
j_gene: TRBJ2-7
v_gene: TRBV7-2

CDR3aa: CASSLDKIGYSYEQYF
j_gene: TRBJ2-7
v_gene: TRBV11-2

CDR3aa: CASSEGASGNNEQFF
j_gene: TRBJ2-1
v_gene: TRBV2

CDR3aa: CASSDKEVRQPQHF
j_gene: TRBJ1-5
v_gene: TRBV2

CDR3aa: CASSSGQARGQPQHF
j_gene: TRBJ1-5
v_gene: TRBV28

CDR3aa: CASSVGRETYEQYF
j_gene: TRBJ2-7
v_gene: TRBV9

CDR3aa: CASSTAGFEAFF
j_gene: TRBJ1-1
v_gene: TRBV28